Sequencing of this TCR beta chain was carried out in a study of blood T cell repertoires in COVID-19. As originally analysed: Nucleated cell counts were estimated from reference gene primer amplification. The method was immunoSEQ multiplex PCR; TCRdb's version includes in-frame clones alone and lacks a portion of them. The V and J calls and clone size are taken from that table; D and trimming were inferred from the DNA. This sample has 200,000 to 300,000 clones; almost 85% occur once, and the top ten carry 4.5% to 5.5%. The CDR3 is made up of 13 amino acids. Per the germline V gene, CDR1 is LGHDT and CDR2 is YNNKEL (reference sequence). V was clipped by 1 base and J by 9 bases, with 10 bases between them.

The V gene is TRBV3-1 (or the pseudogene TRBV3-2), the J gene TRBJ2-1; D gene ambiguous. The sequenced sample consisted of peripheral blood. The TCR sequence derives from a man in his fifties or sixties with COVID-19, enrolled during active disease. The CDR3 reads CASSQVLVGEQFF. The CDR3 DNA reads as TGTGCCAGCAGCCAAGTCTTAGTCGGTGAGCAGTTCTTC.